This T cell receptor beta chain comes out of a study of blood T cell repertoires in COVID-19. The data were produced by immunoSEQ multiplex PCR, yet TCRdb's version contains in-frame clones alone and is incomplete. The repertoire has about 400,000 clones, approximately 87% of them found once; the top ten carry about 10%. Recruits, aged roughly 18 to 100 years, lived in 20 to 30 US areas. Participants had their cohort set by participant-reported clinical history. This TCR derives from a woman in her forties or fifties who had recovered from COVID-19. Sequencing was carried out using PBMCs or T cells enriched from blood (not recorded which).

The CDR3 sequence: CASGSTYEQYF. DNA of the CDR3: TGTGCTAGTGGTTCCACTTACGAGCAGTACTTC. The chain carries TRBV12-5 and TRBJ2-7; D gene unclear. Trimming took 4 bases from V and 4 from J, leaving 5 bases between them. This CDR3 spans 11 amino acids. Germline V CDR1 and CDR2: LGHNT, FRNRAP.